Listed here are 20 T cell receptor beta chains from one sample, sequenced in a study of Ad26.COV2.S vaccination and SARS-CoV-2 variants. Noted treatment: around 19 received Ad26.COV2.S at low or high dose, single or two shots; 5 received placebo; per-sample allocation not given. Sampling was done on day 63 after the first vaccine or placebo injection. Produced via immunoSEQ multiplex PCR; TCRdb's table is partial and in-frame only. The table records roughly 700,000 clones, 80% to 90% of them present only once. Here the sequenced sample was peripheral blood, taken in a trial of Ad26.COV2.S vaccine versus placebo. The receptors originated from a person between 18 and 59 years old who received the Ad26.COV2.S COVID-19 vaccine or a placebo.

This sequence joins TRBV6-5 and TRBJ2-7, with a possible D match to TRBD2 (6 bases). This CDR3 has 11 residues. CDR1 MNHEY and CDR2 SVGAGI come from the germline V gene. Trimming took off 8 bases at V and 2 bases at J, with 7 bases between the two ends. The CDR3 is CASGGTYEQYF. CDR3 DNA: TGTGCCAGCGGCGGGACCTACGAGCAGTACTTC.

This clone was detected once. This chain joins TRBV7-9 and TRBJ2-3, with 11 bases matching TRBD2. Losses at the gene ends were 5 bases for V and 7 bases for J; bases not matched to a gene: 14. CDR1 and CDR2 from the germline V gene are SEHNR and FQNEAQ (reference sequence). This CDR3 contains 17 residues. The CDR3 coding sequence is TGTGCCAGCAGCCGCGGCGCTAGCGGGGGGCCTACCTATACGCAGTATTTT. Translating it yields CASSRGASGGPTYTQYF.

This sequence joins TRBV7-9 and TRBJ2-7; 12 bases align to TRBD1. Germline lookup yields CDR1 SEHNR and CDR2 FQNEAQ (reference sequence). The CDR3 has 13 residues. The CDR3 sequence is CAGQGAPPYEQYF. CDR3 in DNA: TGTGCGGGACAGGGGGCGCCCCCCTACGAGCAGTACTTC.

The CDR3 here is CASSPSTKGDTQYF. CDR3 in DNA: TGTGCCAGCTCACCATCGACGAAGGGAGATACGCAGTATTTT. The gene calls are TRBV18 and TRBJ2-3; unclear D gene. The V and J ends lost 2 bases and 5 bases respectively, with 11 bases between them. The V gene's germline CDR1 is KGHSH and CDR2 LQKENI. The CDR3 is 14 amino acids.

CDR3 in amino acids: CASSLEGVSNQPQHF. CDR3 DNA sequence: TGTGCCAGTAGCCTGGAAGGTGTTAGCAATCAGCCCCAGCATTTT. The gene calls are TRBV19 and TRBJ1-5, with no clear D. This CDR3 is 15 amino acids long. The V gene's germline CDR1 is LNHDA and CDR2 SQIVND (reference sequence). V gave up 6 bases and J gave up 0 bases, with 12 bases separating them.

Only one count was recorded for this clone. The V and J genes are TRBV5-1 and TRBJ1-1; D is unresolved. The V gene's germline CDR1 is SGHRS and CDR2 YFSETQ. V lost 1 base and J lost 4, with 11 bases in between. There are 14 residues in the CDR3. CDR3 bases: TGCGCCAGCAGCTTGTCATTAAGGGTCACTGAAGCTTTCTTT. Translating gives CASSLSLRVTEAFF.

In DNA, the CDR3 is TGTGCCAGCTCACCCCCACTAGCGGGGTTTTACGAGCAGTACTTC. It translates to CASSPPLAGFYEQYF. The gene calls are TRBV18 and TRBJ2-7; 10 bases are shared with TRBD2. The CDR3 totals 15 residues. Germline loops: CDR1 KGHSH, CDR2 LQKENI. Trimming removed 3 bases from V and 4 bases from J; junction bases left unmatched: 6.

This clone has just one count. The chain is built from TRBV19 and TRBJ2-1, with 8 bases identical to TRBD2. With 6 bases clipped from V and 3 bases from J, the junction kept 7 bases outside the gene matches. The CDR3 spans 15 residues. From germline, CDR1 is LNHDA and CDR2 SQIVND (reference sequence). CDR3 region: CASRRAGDLYNEQFF. The DNA of the CDR3 is TGTGCCAGTAGAAGAGCGGGGGACCTCTACAATGAGCAGTTCTTC.

CDR3 DNA sequence: TGTGCCAGCAGCTCCGTTTGGCAAGAGACCCAGTACTTC. As protein: CASSSVWQETQYF. This chain uses TRBV7-2 with TRBJ2-5, with no clear D. This CDR3 spans 13 amino acids. Germline V lookup: CDR1 SGHTA, CDR2 FQGNSA. The V and J ends lost 4 bases and 2 bases respectively, with 8 bases between them. Together with reference TRBV7-2 and TRBJ2-5, the CDR3 gives the full variable domain: GAGVSQSPSNKVTEKGKDVELRCDPISGHTALYWYRQSLGQGLEFLIYFQGNSAPDKSGLPSDRFSAERTGGSVSTLTIQRTQQEDSAVYLCASSSVWQETQYFGPGTRLLVL.

The V call is TRBV18, the J call TRBJ2-1; 10 bases align to TRBD2. The germline V gene has CDR1 KGHSH and CDR2 LQKENI. J was trimmed by 5 bases and V by 6 bases; bases with no gene match: 7. CDR3 length: 15 residues. CDR3 amino acids: CASSPAGGPDNEQFF. The DNA for the CDR3 is TGTGCCAGCTCGCCAGCGGGAGGGCCTGACAATGAGCAGTTCTTC.

This chain connects TRBV5-1 to TRBJ2-6, with 8 bases fitting TRBD1. Germline values: CDR1 SGHRS, CDR2 YFSETQ. V dropped 0 bases and J dropped 2; count of bases not matched to a gene: 1. CDR3 length: 16 residues. CDR3 amino acids: CASSLVQGAGANVLTF. The CDR3 bases are TGCGCCAGCAGCTTGGTACAGGGGGCTGGGGCCAACGTCCTGACTTTC.

In regard to this clone: This may come from a read error, since a much larger clone is one base off. The chain carries TRBV5-1 and TRBJ1-2, with D possibly being TRBD1 (5 bases). Germline V gives CDR1 SGHRS, CDR2 YFSETQ. Trimming took 0 bases from V and 8 from J, leaving 14 bases between them. This CDR3 has 14 residues. CDR3 loop: CASSLEGRGGGYTF. In nucleotides, the CDR3 is TGCGCCAGCAGCTTGGAGGGTAGGGGCGGGGGCTACACCTTC.

The chain employs TRBV30 and TRBJ1-3, with 8 bases lining up with TRBD1. The CDR3 has 14 residues. J was trimmed by 4 bases and V by 2 bases; bases with no gene match: 4. CDR1 is GTSNPN, CDR2 SVGIG, per germline (reference sequence). The CDR3 region is CAWSPWTGGNTIYF. As DNA, the CDR3 is TGTGCCTGGAGTCCCTGGACAGGGGGAAACACCATATATTTT.

The V gene is TRBV28, the J gene TRBJ2-5, with TRBD1 matching 8 bases. Germline V gene sequence: CDR1 MDHEN, CDR2 SYDVKM. The CDR3 contains 16 residues. The V segment lost 4 bases and the J segment 5 bases; nucleotides outside the gene matches: 12. The CDR3 reads CASSSQGAEREETQYF. The CDR3 DNA is TGTGCCAGCAGTTCTCAGGGGGCGGAGAGGGAGGAGACCCAGTACTTC.

This chain joins TRBV7-8 and TRBJ2-4; a possible D gene is TRBD1 (6 bases). The CDR3 sequence is 15 residues long. CDR1 is SGHVS and CDR2 is FQNEAQ in the germline V gene. V lost 4 bases to trimming and J lost 8 bases, with 18 bases between them. In DNA form, the CDR3 reads TGTGCCAGCAGCTCGGGTGGGGGCCGCCCGGACATTCAGTACTTC. It codes for CASSSGGGRPDIQYF.

The V and J genes are TRBV19 and TRBJ2-2; no clear D. V lost 1 base to trimming and J lost 4 bases, with 7 bases between them. The V gene's germline CDR1 is LNHDA and CDR2 SQIVND (reference sequence). CDR3 length: 14 residues. The CDR3 region is CASSIGQRTGELFF. The CDR3 region has the DNA TGTGCCAGTAGTATAGGCCAGCGCACCGGGGAGCTGTTTTTT.

The chain employs TRBV6-5 and TRBJ2-3; D uncertain. The V gene's germline CDR1 is MNHEY and CDR2 SVGAGI. There are 12 residues in the CDR3. V was clipped by 6 bases and J by 4 bases, with 8 bases between them. CDR3 region: CASRPPSDTQYF. CDR3 in DNA: TGTGCCAGCAGGCCCCCGTCAGATACGCAGTATTTT.

This clone appeared a single time. The CDR3 loop is CASNRGGGGETQYF. CDR3 nucleotide sequence: TGTGCCAGCAATAGAGGGGGGGGAGGAGAGACCCAGTACTTC. The V and J genes are TRBV6-5 and TRBJ2-5; perhaps TRBD2 as D (7 bases). The CDR3 runs to 14 residues. V gave up 7 bases and J gave up 4 bases, with 16 bases separating them. CDR1 and CDR2 from the germline V gene are MNHEY and SVGAGI.

This rearrangement joins TRBV11-2 to TRBJ1-5; D uncertain. There are 13 residues in the CDR3. The ends were cut back, 3 bases at V and 7 bases at J, with 10 bases in the middle. The germline gives CDR1 SGHAT, CDR2 FQNNGV. DNA of the CDR3: TGTGCCAGCAGCTTCACCCCAGAACAGCCCCAGCATTTT. This codes for CASSFTPEQPQHF.

V and J are TRBV5-6 and TRBJ1-1, with 7 bases fitting TRBD1. CDR1 and CDR2 (germline): SGHDT, YYEEEE. This CDR3 contains 13 residues. The V segment lost 5 bases and the J segment 7 bases; nucleotides outside the gene matches: 8. CDR3 bases: TGTGCCAGCAGGAGACAGGGCGGGGGTGAAGCTTTCTTT. Its translation: CASRRQGGGEAFF.